The T cell receptor beta chain described here comes from a study of identical twins listed by TCRdb under 2016. Regarding the study in general: The study deep-sequenced TCR alpha and beta repertoires from monozygotic twins, unrelated adults of various ages and cord blood to test whether fetal clonotypes persist. To rule out contamination, replicate twin experiments were performed at different times with different library preparation protocols.

As regards this clonotype: This receptor's antigen is unknown. No much larger clone is present one base from it, and per-base qualities are unavailable.

Every donor in the study was a healthy Caucasian. From its cysteine to its phenylalanine, the CDR3 spans 17 amino acids. CDR3 DNA is the only sequence kept; it has 51 bases, read in frame from the first base. V is cut by 1 base and J by 0 bases, and the space between the germline ends is 13 bases. CDR1 DFQATT and CDR2 SNEGSKA are derived from the germline V gene (reference sequence). What the research found in general, with its limitations: Fewer insertions were carried by abundant cord blood beta clonotypes, a similar but weaker trend appeared in young adult naive repertoires, and no such trend appeared in memory repertoires. Excess twin sharing in beta out-of-frame sequences was weaker because fewer shared sequences lowered the signal-to-noise ratio. Because the same donors could not be followed over many years, the conclusions depended on cross-sectional statistical analysis. Invariant T cells such as MAIT and iNKT could partly confound zero-insertion analyses, though diverse VJ usage argued against this for most clonotypes. Compared with coincidental sharing between unrelated individuals, out-of-frame TCR alpha sequences shared between twins showed an excess of sequences with low generation probability. In monozygotic twins, out-of-frame TCR alpha sharing was systematically underestimated by recombination models, although the models agreed with sharing between unrelated individuals.

The receptor library was made with 5' RACE. The instrument given in TCRdb is Illumina HiSeq 2000. Template switching added a universal primer binding site, and the final cDNA carried a unique molecular identifier that allowed TCR cDNA molecules to be counted accurately. Specific primers in the conserved constant-segment region were used to synthesize first-strand cDNA for the TCR alpha and beta chains. Each cDNA library was double barcoded, with a SMART-Mk sample barcode plus Illumina barcodes, to control for contamination. Two successive PCR steps introduced TruSeq adapter sequences along with Illumina sample barcodes. The TCR alpha and beta cDNA libraries were sequenced on the Illumina HiSeq platform using custom primers. On the authors' methods: MiGEC processed the raw reads to extract unique molecular identifiers, while MiXCR was used to determine the CDR3 positions. Recombination models were inferred per individual with the repgenHMM and IGoR tools using an EM algorithm. The tcR package in R was used for shared clonotype analysis, with sharing normalized by the product of cloneset sizes. To study raw recombination without the effects of thymic and clonal selection, out-of-frame nonproductive sequences were analyzed. The public sequencing data were trimmed at Q25 with fastp and processed into clonotypes with MiXCR by TCRdb, which kept only in-frame beta chains. Every entry covers one CDR3 protein and lists the most common genes and DNA from its rows. TCRdb's processing, not the study's, gives the V and J calls here. The sample profile shows approximately 1.8 million distinct CDR3 sequences; about 30% of them were found once. Around 0.3% of the sample rests with the top ten.

The sequence was obtained from a newborn girl in good health. What was sequenced was cord blood. This sequence uses TRBV20-1 and TRBJ1-6; the D gene is not confidently resolved. CDR3 reads: CSARAGPASSYNSPLHF. The DNA sequence is given as TGCAGTGCTAGAGCCGGCCCAGCGAGCTCCTATAATTCACCCCTCCACTTT.